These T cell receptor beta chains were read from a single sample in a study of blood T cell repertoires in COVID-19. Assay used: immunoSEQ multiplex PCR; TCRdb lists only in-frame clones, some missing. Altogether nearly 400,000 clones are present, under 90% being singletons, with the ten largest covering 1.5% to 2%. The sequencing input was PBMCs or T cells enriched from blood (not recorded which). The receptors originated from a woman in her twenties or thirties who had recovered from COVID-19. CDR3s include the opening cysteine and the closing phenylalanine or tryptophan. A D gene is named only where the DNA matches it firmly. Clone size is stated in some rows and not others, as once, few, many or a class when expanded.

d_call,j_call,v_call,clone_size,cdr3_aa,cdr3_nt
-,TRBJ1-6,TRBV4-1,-,CASSQGIQGSLNSPLHF,TGCGCCAGCAGCCAAGGAATCCAGGGGTCGTTAAATTCACCCCTCCACTTT
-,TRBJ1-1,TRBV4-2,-,CASSQVASVGSARAFF,TGTGCCAGCAGCCAAGTAGCGTCGGTCGGCTCCGCGAGAGCTTTCTTT
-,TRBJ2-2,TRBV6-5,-,CASSYLRTRVGELFF,TGTGCCAGCAGTTACCTTCGAACGAGAGTCGGGGAGCTGTTTTTT
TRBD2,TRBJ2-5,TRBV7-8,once,CASSLGRSGGSGTQYF,TGTGCCAGCAGCTTAGGACGAAGCGGGGGTTCGGGGACCCAGTACTTC
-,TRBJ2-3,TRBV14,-,CASSQEVSGLSSTDTQYF,TGTGCCAGCAGCCAAGAAGTAAGCGGTCTCTCTAGCACAGATACGCAGTATTTT
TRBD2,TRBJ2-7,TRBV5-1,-,CASSWGGTSPALAEQYF,TGCGCCAGCAGCTGGGGGGGGACTAGTCCTGCCCTAGCCGAGCAGTACTTC
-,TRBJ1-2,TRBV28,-,CASSLFSGALDYGYTF,TGTGCCAGCAGTTTATTTTCAGGGGCATTAGACTATGGCTACACCTTC
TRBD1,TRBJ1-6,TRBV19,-,CASSDRGSSYNSPLHF,TGTGCCAGTAGTGACAGGGGGAGCTCCTATAATTCACCCCTCCACTTT
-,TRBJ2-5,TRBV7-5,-,CARSLDRRQKETQYF,TGTGCCAGAAGCTTAGACCGTCGACAGAAGGAGACCCAGTACTTC
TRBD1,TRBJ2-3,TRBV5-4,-,CASSPGQSFTDTQYF,TGTGCCAGCAGCCCGGGACAGAGTTTCACAGATACGCAGTATTTT
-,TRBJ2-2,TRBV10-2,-,CASRAVTNTGELFF,TGCGCCAGCAGAGCGGTAACGAACACCGGGGAGCTGTTTTTT
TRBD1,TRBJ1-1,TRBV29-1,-,CSAGVGQANTEAFF,TGCAGCGCGGGGGTCGGACAGGCGAACACTGAAGCTTTCTTT
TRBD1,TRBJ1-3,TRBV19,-,CASSTDRGPGSGNTIYF,TGTGCCAGTAGTACGGACAGGGGCCCTGGAAGTGGAAACACCATATATTTT
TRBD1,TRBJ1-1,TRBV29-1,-,CSAATGGNTEAFF,TGCAGCGCCGCGACAGGGGGTAACACTGAAGCTTTCTTT
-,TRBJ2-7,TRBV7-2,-,CASSLDTRFEQYF,TGTGCCAGCAGCTTAGATACCCGGTTCGAGCAGTACTTC
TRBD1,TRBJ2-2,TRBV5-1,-,CASSTGQGANTGELFF,TGCGCCAGCAGCACGGGACAGGGGGCGAACACCGGGGAGCTGTTTTTT
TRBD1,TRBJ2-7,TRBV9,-,CASSVGVTGDEQYF,TGTGCCAGCAGCGTAGGGGTGACAGGGGACGAGCAGTACTTC
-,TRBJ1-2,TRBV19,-,CASSMPDNYYGYTF,TGTGCCAGTAGTATGCCGGACAACTACTATGGCTACACCTTC
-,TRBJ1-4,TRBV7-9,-,CASSQDQQGYGEKLFF,TGTGCCAGCAGCCAGGACCAACAGGGCTACGGTGAAAAACTGTTTTTT
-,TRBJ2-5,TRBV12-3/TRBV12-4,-,CASTSGGETQYF,TGTGCCAGCACCTCGGGTGGAGAGACCCAGTACTTC
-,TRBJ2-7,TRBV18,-,CASSRTPLRGYYEQYF,TGTGCCAGCTCACGTACACCCTTGAGGGGGTACTACGAGCAGTACTTC
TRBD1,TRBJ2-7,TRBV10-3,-,CAIQGAGEQYF,TGTGCCATCCAGGGGGCGGGCGAGCAGTACTTC
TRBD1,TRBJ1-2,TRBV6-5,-,CASSLDRANYGYTF,TGTGCCAGCAGTCTTGACAGGGCTAACTATGGCTACACCTTC
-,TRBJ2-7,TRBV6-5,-,CASSGLDEQYF,TGTGCCAGCAGCGGACTCGACGAGCAGTACTTC
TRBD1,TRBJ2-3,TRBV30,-,CAWSVPGGGTDTQYF,TGTGCCTGGAGTGTACCAGGGGGCGGCACAGATACGCAGTATTTT